This T cell receptor beta chain was captured by sequencing in a study of monozygotic twins with inflammatory bowel disease. Whole-study results and caveats: Twins with IBD were found to have lower TCRbeta diversity (inverse Simpson) than healthy co-twins.

Germline lookup yields CDR1 LGHNT and CDR2 FRNRAP. The CDR3 covers 12 residues. Points on this clonotype: Its target is not known.

The authors used about 3,200 ng of total RNA per TCR library. Eight separate reactions for every sample produced the cDNA. Using TCRalpha and TCRbeta cDNA, the researchers carried out two nested PCRs that lasted roughly 16 and 10 cycles. Each CDR3 protein gets one entry in TCRdb, which reprocessed the 5' RACE reads and gives no DNA. Reported are 400,000 or so distinct CDR3 sequences; the ten largest clones contain around 2.4%. Sequencing input: blood. The sequence derives from a human donor with ulcerative colitis or Crohn's disease, or a healthy co-twin of an affected twin (not recorded which). The V gene is TRBV12-5, the J gene TRBJ1-6. The CDR3 sequence is CASGLANSPLHF.